The rows below give T cell receptor beta chains drawn from one sample of a study of T-cell memory formation after mild COVID-19. TCRdb independently ran MiXCR on the 5' RACE reads; one entry per CDR3 protein. This sample has about 100,000 distinct CDR3 sequences; around an eighth occur once, and the top ten carry less than 45%. Sequenced sample: PBMCs or a T cell subset sorted from them (not recorded which). These receptors all come from a man between 18 and 29 years old who had mild COVID-19 (a few samples of this study predate the infection). Cell type and time point are not known. CDR3s include the opening cysteine and the closing phenylalanine or tryptophan. The D gene is left open where the match is weak.

d_call	v_call	j_call	cdr3_aa
-	TRBV7-2	TRBJ2-3	CASSLASTDTQYF
TRBD2	TRBV7-7	TRBJ2-5	CASSSRTSAAYGTQYF
-	TRBV4-2	TRBJ1-4	CASSQGAAEELFF
-	TRBV28	TRBJ2-3	CASRIRGTKRADTQYF
-	TRBV4-2	TRBJ2-5	CASSQDTSGLIPRGETQYF
-	TRBV9	TRBJ2-5	CASSVRGGTLNQETQYF
-	TRBV13	TRBJ1-1	CASSPPGGHTEAFF
-	TRBV7-8	TRBJ2-7	CASSSDPGTPTYF
-	TRBV30	TRBJ2-2	CAVLGSSGELFF
-	TRBV27	TRBJ1-1	CASSLSAGSTEAFF
TRBD2	TRBV18	TRBJ2-3	CASSTSGGTGDTQYF
-	TRBV7-8	TRBJ1-5	CASSTRASNQPQHF
TRBD1	TRBV27	TRBJ1-2	CASSFNTGTGRFDYGYTF
TRBD2	TRBV10-3	TRBJ2-3	CAISDQSPGLAGGQDTDTQYF
-	TRBV20-1	TRBJ1-5	CSAKKQENNQPQHF
-	TRBV4-1	TRBJ1-1	CASSQDERANTEAFF
-	TRBV29-1	TRBJ1-1	CSVVRGALLEAFF
-	TRBV4-1	TRBJ1-6	CASSQDRRDSRHSPLHF
-	TRBV19	TRBJ1-1	CASTKRMGGTVEAFF
TRBD1	TRBV10-3	TRBJ2-5	CATDRTGGLTPGETQYF
TRBD2	TRBV29-1	TRBJ2-3	CSVGPSGVADTQYF
-	TRBV4-1	TRBJ2-5	CASSQDLSRGETQYF
-	TRBV6-2/TRBV6-3	TRBJ1-1	CASSQQGYTEAFF
-	TRBV11-2	TRBJ2-2	CASSLLGGELFF
-	TRBV6-2/TRBV6-3	TRBJ2-7	CASSYFGYEQYF
-	TRBV6-2/TRBV6-3	TRBJ2-7	CASSSRVGDEQYF
TRBD2	TRBV7-9	TRBJ2-1	CASSLVAGGYEQFF
-	TRBV29-1	TRBJ1-1	CSADRGNTEAFF
-	TRBV6-5	TRBJ2-2	CASSYSPKAGELFF
TRBD1	TRBV29-1	TRBJ2-3	CSVELEDRGDTQYF
-	TRBV4-3	TRBJ2-7	CASSQVRSGSEQYF
-	TRBV12-3/TRBV12-4	TRBJ1-1	CASSPLGGSSEAFF
-	TRBV29-1	TRBJ1-3	CSADVGDSGNTIYF
TRBD2	TRBV28	TRBJ2-2	CASSLRLAGGELFF
TRBD2	TRBV4-1	TRBJ2-3	CASSQDSRGGADTQYF
TRBD1	TRBV4-2	TRBJ2-7	CASSQGPGTASYEQYF
TRBD1	TRBV7-3	TRBJ2-3	CASSRTGGVADTQYF
-	TRBV10-3	TRBJ1-5	CAISDGGASNQPQHF
-	TRBV7-9	TRBJ1-1	CASSLGAQENTEAFF
TRBD1	TRBV6-5	TRBJ1-5	CASSYSNRGDQPQHF
-	TRBV6-2/TRBV6-3	TRBJ1-5	CAGETVGNQPQHF
-	TRBV7-2	TRBJ1-2	CASSLFGLGGIDYGYTF
-	TRBV27	TRBJ2-7	CASSFGRTYEQYF
TRBD1	TRBV11-3	TRBJ2-1	CASSLETGGEQFF
-	TRBV4-3	TRBJ2-1	CASSQHDSYNEQFF
-	TRBV20-1	TRBJ1-5	CSASPGHLLSNQPQHF
-	TRBV11-1	TRBJ2-2	CASSLGRGMVNTGELFF
-	TRBV20-1	TRBJ2-2	CSARDLGELFF
TRBD1	TRBV7-9	TRBJ1-3	CASSSGQGASGNTIYF